This is a list of T cell receptor beta chains from one sample in a study of cytomegalovirus exposure and HLA in healthy donors. Libraries were prepared by immunoSEQ multiplex PCR; TCRdb keeps only in-frame clonotypes and omits some of them. This sample has roughly 120,000 clones, with under 85% found just once. Sample: PBMCs. The receptors originated from a man aged 35 to 55 in good health and CMV-seronegative. Both conserved end residues are part of each CDR3. The order of the fields is J gene, D gene, clone size, V gene, CDR3 DNA, CDR3 protein. The D gene is left open where the match is weak. Clone size, where shown, is once, few, many, or a class for clones that have expanded.

TRBJ2-5 | TRBD2 | . | TRBV12-5 | TGTGCTAGTGGTTTTTTGACCGGGGGGGATGAGACCCAGTACTTC | CASGFLTGGDETQYF
TRBJ1-1 | TRBD1 | . | TRBV29-1 | TGCAGCGTATCGACAGGGGGGAACACTGAAGCTTTCTTT | CSVSTGGNTEAFF
TRBJ1-2 | TRBD1 | . | TRBV18 | TGTGCCAGCTCACCCTCGGACAGGTTGACCTTC | CASSPSDRLTF
TRBJ2-7 | . | once | TRBV12-5 | TGTGCTAGTGGTTCAGACACCACCTACGAGCAGTACTTC | CASGSDTTYEQYF
TRBJ2-2 | . | . | TRBV21-1 | TGTGCCAGCAGCGACCTCCGACTAGCGGGGGGGAACGACACCGGGGAGCTGTTTTTT | CASSDLRLAGGNDTGELFF
TRBJ2-7 | . | . | TRBV2 | TGTGCCAGCAGCCCGGGACACCTAGCCCCCTACGAGCAGTACTTC | CASSPGHLAPYEQYF
TRBJ1-2 | TRBD1 | few | TRBV11-3 | TGTGCCAGCAGCCCGGGACAGTTCTATGGCTACACCTTC | CASSPGQFYGYTF
TRBJ1-2 | TRBD1 | . | TRBV7-2 | TGTGCCAGCAGCTTCCGACAGGGCACCAACTATGGCTACACCTTC | CASSFRQGTNYGYTF
TRBJ2-7 | . | . | TRBV5-6 | TGTGCCAGCAGCCCGGGACGGGAGTGCTCGGAGTACTTC | CASSPGRECSEYF
TRBJ2-3 | . | . | TRBV4-2 | TGTGCCAGCAGCTCGAGGGTGGAGGATACGCAGTATTTT | CASSSRVEDTQYF
TRBJ2-2 | TRBD1 | . | TRBV25-1 | TGTGCCCGCAGTGAGTCCGGGACAGGGAACACCGGGGAGCTGTTTTTT | CARSESGTGNTGELFF
TRBJ1-1 | TRBD1 | few | TRBV18 | TGTGCCAGCTCACCACAAATGGGGACAGGGGGCGAGTCGGGAAACACTGAAGCTTTCTTT | CASSPQMGTGGESGNTEAFF
TRBJ2-2 | TRBD1 | few | TRBV13 | TGTGCCAGCAGCTCGTGGACAGGGGCGGTCACCGGGGAGCTGTTTTTT | CASSSWTGAVTGELFF
TRBJ1-2 | TRBD1 | . | TRBV6-5 | TGTGCCAGCAGAGGATCCGGGACAGGGGGTGGCTACACCTTC | CASRGSGTGGGYTF
TRBJ2-7 | . | many | TRBV10-3 | TGTGCCATCAGTGGGGGGGACGTCGCCTACGAGCAGTACTTC | CAISGGDVAYEQYF
TRBJ2-5 | . | . | TRBV7-8 | TGTGCCAGCAGCTTGGGGGCGAGTGGGCAGTACTTC | CASSLGASGQYF
TRBJ1-6 | . | . | TRBV5-6 | TGTGCCAGCAGCTTGGTACAGGAAGACCTTTCACCCCTCCACTTT | CASSLVQEDLSPLHF
TRBJ2-7 | TRBD1 | . | TRBV4-2 | TGTGCCAGCAGCCAAGGACAGGGGGAATTCTACGAGCAGTACTTC | CASSQGQGEFYEQYF
TRBJ2-5 | . | . | TRBV6-5 | TGTGCCAGCAGTTACGGTGGCGGGACCCAAGAGACCCAGTACTTC | CASSYGGGTQETQYF
TRBJ2-2 | TRBD1 | few | TRBV19 | TGTGCCAGTAGTATGAGGACAGGGTCTGGGGCCGGGGAGCTGTTTTTT | CASSMRTGSGAGELFF
TRBJ1-1 | . | . | TRBV4-1 | TGCGCCAGCATGCTTCTGCTAGGGGCGATGAACACTGAAGCTTTCTTT | CASMLLLGAMNTEAFF
TRBJ1-6 | TRBD1 | . | TRBV6-6 | TGTGCCAGCAGACTGACAGGGCGGAATTCACCCCTCCACTTT | CASRLTGRNSPLHF
TRBJ1-3 | TRBD1 | . | TRBV18 | TGTGCCAGCTCACCCAAACAGGGGAGGTCTGGAAACACCATATATTTT | CASSPKQGRSGNTIYF
TRBJ2-2 | . | . | TRBV2 | TGTGCCAGCAGTCACAGGGACACCGGGGAGCTGTTTTTT | CASSHRDTGELFF
TRBJ2-7 | TRBD1 | . | TRBV19 | TGTGCCAGTAGTACCGGGACAGGCCTACTCAGCGAGCAGTACTTC | CASSTGTGLLSEQYF